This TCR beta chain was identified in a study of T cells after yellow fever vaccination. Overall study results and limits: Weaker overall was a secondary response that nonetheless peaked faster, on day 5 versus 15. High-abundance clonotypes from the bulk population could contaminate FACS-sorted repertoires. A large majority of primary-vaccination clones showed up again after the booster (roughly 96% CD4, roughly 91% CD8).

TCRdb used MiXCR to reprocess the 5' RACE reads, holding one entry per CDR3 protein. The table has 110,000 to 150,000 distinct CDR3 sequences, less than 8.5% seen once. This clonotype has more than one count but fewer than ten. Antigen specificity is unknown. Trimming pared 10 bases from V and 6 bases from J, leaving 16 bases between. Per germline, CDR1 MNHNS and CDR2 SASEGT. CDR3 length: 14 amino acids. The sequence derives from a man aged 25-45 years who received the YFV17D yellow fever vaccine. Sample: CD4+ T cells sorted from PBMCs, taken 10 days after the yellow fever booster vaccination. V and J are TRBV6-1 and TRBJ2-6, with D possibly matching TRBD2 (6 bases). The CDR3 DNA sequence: TGTGCCATCCTTGGCGGGATATTGGCCAACGTCCTGACTTTC. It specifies CAILGGILANVLTF.